This TCR beta chain stems from a study of shared clonotypes between healthy human individuals. Regarding the study as a whole: The study generally estimated greater richness for naive than memory subsets. Expectations were that clonotype sharing among donors would be affected by sequencing depth.

Notes on this clone: The antigen remains undetermined.

Naive CD8 cells lacked CD45RO and underwent positive selection for CCR7, leaving out terminally differentiated effector memory CD45RA+ cells. CDR3 length equals 13 residues. From germline, CDR1 is MDHEN and CDR2 SYDVKM. V was trimmed by 6 bases and J by 6 bases, leaving 12 bases between them. Deep was the level at which the assay was run. The method was immunoSEQ multiplex PCR; TCRdb's version includes in-frame clones alone and lacks a portion of them. The table includes hundreds of thousands of clones, 95% to 96% detected once. This TCR was sampled from a woman aged 25 to 39 in good health. The sample comprised naive CD8+ T cells sorted from blood. The rearrangement uses TRBV28 and TRBJ2-1; D unclear. In nucleotides, the CDR3 is TGTGCCAGCAGCGGGTCCCAGGCCAATGAGCAGTTCTTC. Translation gives CASSGSQANEQFF.